These 21 T cell receptor beta chains share one sample of origin, sequenced in a study of Ad26.COV2.S vaccination and SARS-CoV-2 variants listed by TCRdb under 2021. The receptor library was made with the immunoSEQ multiplex PCR assay. The source is immuneACCESS, and TCRdb retained only in-frame sequences with V and J called. Part of the clones is not carried over; for the studies checked, unresolved V genes explain less than half of this, and the remainder is unexplained. This sample lists hundreds of thousands of clones; around 86% were detected once. The top ten clones comprise more than 3% of the sample. The treatment or condition label, as the study defines it: some 19 received Ad26.COV2.S at low or high dose, single or two shots; about 5 received placebo; per-sample allocation not given. For vaccine and placebo recipients, repertoires were sequenced using samples collected on day 63 after the first injection.

The material was peripheral blood, obtained in a trial of Ad26.COV2.S vaccine versus placebo. These receptors originate from a person between 18 and 60 years old who received the Ad26.COV2.S COVID-19 vaccine or a placebo.

This sequence joins TRBV14 and TRBJ2-2; D unclear. V shed 4 bases and J shed 1 base, with 7 bases lying between them. The CDR3 contains 14 residues. The germline CDR1 and CDR2 sequences are SGHDN and FVKESK. The chain's CDR3 is CASSLTMNTGELFF. CDR3 in DNA: TGTGCCAGCAGCCTAACTATGAACACCGGGGAGCTGTTTTTT.

This chain joins TRBV12-2 and TRBJ1-2. TRBV12-2 is a pseudogene. The CDR3 is 16 residues long. This CDR3 is CASRPKAGGSHYGYTF. The CDR3 DNA reads as TGTGCAAGTCGCCCCAAGGCGGGAGGGAGCCACTATGGCTACACCTTC.

CDR3 sequence reads: CASNTPETYGYTF. In DNA form, the CDR3 reads TGTGCCAGCAATACTCCAGAAACCTATGGCTACACCTTC. The rearrangement uses TRBV6-5 and TRBJ1-2; D not resolved. CDR3 length: 13 amino acids. The germline V gene encodes CDR1 MNHEY and CDR2 SVGAGI. V lost 7 bases to trimming and J lost 4 bases, with 13 bases between them.

CDR3 nucleotide sequence: TGTGCCAGCGGAGGGGCTCATGAGCAGTTCTTC. Translated: CASGGAHEQFF. The chain employs TRBV9 and TRBJ2-1; D is perhaps TRBD2 (6 bases). Deletions cut 7 bases from V and 8 bases from J, with 10 bases between. The CDR3 length is 11 residues. Looked up from germline, CDR1 is SGDLS and CDR2 is YYNGEE.

The genes are TRBV5-1 and TRBJ2-3; 7 nucleotides line up with TRBD2. The CDR3 runs to 15 residues. After removal of 0 bases from V and 4 bases from J, the junction contained 5 bases not matched to a gene. CDR1 SGHRS and CDR2 YFSETQ come from the germline V gene. CDR3 DNA sequence: TGCGCCAGCAGCTTGGTCGCTAGCGGTTCAGATACGCAGTATTTT. It codes for CASSLVASGSDTQYF.

The chain carries TRBV3-1 (or the pseudogene TRBV3-2) and TRBJ2-3; either TRBD1 or TRBD2 may supply D (5 bases each). From germline, CDR1 is LGHDT and CDR2 YNNKEL (reference sequence). Trimming pared 5 bases from V and 1 base from J, leaving 13 bases between. The CDR3 length is 15 residues. DNA of the CDR3: TGTGCCAGCAGCAAACTGTCGGGGCGCACAGATACGCAGTATTTT. It is translated as CASSKLSGRTDTQYF.

This chain connects TRBV3-1 (or the pseudogene TRBV3-2) to TRBJ2-3; TRBD2 matches 9 bases. The CDR3 consists of 15 residues. The germline gives CDR1 LGHDT, CDR2 YNNKEL (reference sequence). J gave up 2 bases and V 1 base, and 1 base lay outside the gene matches. The CDR3 spells CASSQASGITDTQYF. CDR3 DNA: TGTGCCAGCAGCCAAGCTAGCGGGATCACAGATACGCAGTATTTT.

The V call is TRBV2, the J call TRBJ1-1; D is undetermined. Deletions cut 6 bases from V and 5 bases from J, with 16 bases between. Germline CDR1 SNHLY, CDR2 FYNNEI. The CDR3 contains 14 residues. Written as DNA, the CDR3 is TGTGCCAGCAGGTTGGAGGTGGGAACGACTGAAGCTTTCTTT. Its translation is CASRLEVGTTEAFF.

This chain connects TRBV6-1 to TRBJ2-1; 7 bases align to TRBD1. Losses at the gene ends were 1 base for V and 3 bases for J; bases not matched to a gene: 3. This CDR3 comprises 15 residues. Germline lookup yields CDR1 MNHNS and CDR2 SASEGT. Here the CDR3 reads CASSEEGQSYNEQFF. In nucleotides, the CDR3 is TGTGCCAGCAGTGAAGAGGGACAGAGCTACAATGAGCAGTTCTTC.

In nucleotides, the CDR3 is TGTGCCAGCAGCGTAGGGCAGAACAATGAGCAGTTCTTC. Residues: CASSVGQNNEQFF. J is TRBJ2-1 and V is TRBV9; no firm D call. V lost 0 bases and J 5 bases, leaving 6 bases between the germline ends. CDR3 length: 13 residues. The germline V gene has CDR1 SGDLS and CDR2 YYNGEE. The full variable domain, its missing parts supplied by reference TRBV9 and TRBJ2-1, is DSGVTQTPKHLITATGQRVTLRCSPRSGDLSVYWYQQSLDQGLQFLIQYYNGEERAKGNILERFSAQQFPDLHSELNLSSLELGDSALYFCASSVGQNNEQFFGPGTRLTVL.

This rearrangement joins TRBV7-9 to TRBJ1-5; D gene unclear. Between the trimmed V and J ends, which lost 0 bases and 10 bases, there was a span of 19 bases. Germline CDR1 SEHNR, CDR2 FQNEAQ (reference sequence). This CDR3 spans 16 amino acids. The CDR3 loop is CASSLAPPTGLNPQHF. In DNA, the CDR3 is TGTGCCAGCAGCTTAGCCCCCCCCACGGGCTTAAACCCCCAGCATTTT.

The V gene is TRBV10-3, the J gene TRBJ1-2; possibly TRBD1 for D (5 bases). Germline CDR1 ENHRY, CDR2 SYGVKD. The CDR3 has 15 residues. Trimming removed 4 bases from V and 0 bases from J, with 12 bases in between. The CDR3, as DNA: TGTGCCATCAGTGTATCGGACACTGCTAACTATGGCTACACCTTC. The encoded protein is CAISVSDTANYGYTF.

This sequence joins TRBV27 and TRBJ2-1; a weak D match, TRBD2 (7 bases). The V and J ends lost 5 bases and 6 bases respectively, with 17 bases between them. Germline V gives CDR1 MNHEY, CDR2 SMNVEV (reference sequence). CDR3 size: 15 residues. CDR3 loop: CASSTRTRGGNEQFF. CDR3 coding DNA: TGTGCCAGCAGTACACGGACTAGGGGGGGCAATGAGCAGTTCTTC.

The chain employs TRBV29-1 and TRBJ1-3; the D is unclear. Germline CDR1 is SQVTM and CDR2 is ANQGSEA. The V end lost 4 bases, the J end lost 0 bases, and 4 bases lay between the germline ends. CDR3 size: 12 residues. Written as DNA, the CDR3 is TGCAGCGTTGCCCGCTCTGGAAACACCATATATTTT. Amino acids: CSVARSGNTIYF.

The J gene is TRBJ1-4, the V gene TRBV7-2; no firm D call. This CDR3 is 14 amino acids long. The germline gives CDR1 SGHTA, CDR2 FQGNSA. Trimming removed 2 bases from V and 4 bases from J, with 8 bases in between. CDR3 DNA sequence: TGTGCCAGCAGCTTATACGTTGGTAATGAAAAACTGTTTTTT. This sequence encodes CASSLYVGNEKLFF. The whole variable domain, remainder taken from reference TRBV7-2 and TRBJ1-4, is GAGVSQSPSNKVTEKGKDVELRCDPISGHTALYWYRQSLGQGLEFLIYFQGNSAPDKSGLPSDRFSAERTGGSVSTLTIQRTQQEDSAVYLCASSLYVGNEKLFFGSGTQLSVL.

This sequence joins TRBV12-3 or TRBV12-4 and TRBJ2-5, with TRBD2 as a possible D gene (6 bases). V lost 6 bases and J 4 bases, leaving 12 bases between the germline ends. The CDR3 is made up of 13 amino acids. The DNA for the CDR3 is TGTGCCAGCAGACAACTGGGGGGAGAGACCCAGTACTTC. It specifies CASRQLGGETQYF.

In the case of this clone: One junction end disagrees with the germline gene, perhaps due to a read error. The J gene is TRBJ1-5, the V gene TRBV19; 7 positions agree with TRBD1. This CDR3 contains 14 residues. CDR1 LNHDA and CDR2 SQIVND come from the germline V gene (reference sequence). The CDR3 DNA reads as TGTGCCAGTAGAATAGGGGGCGGCGATCAGCCCCAGCATTTT. It is translated as CASRIGGGDQPQHF.

This chain joins TRBV7-3 and TRBJ1-2; 9 nucleotides agree with TRBD1. CDR3 length: 13 amino acids. Trimming cost V 5 bases and J 5 bases; bases outside gene matches: 3. CDR1 SGHTA and CDR2 FQGTGA come from the germline V gene. The CDR3 protein is CASSQGQGYGYTF. In nucleotides, the CDR3 is TGTGCCAGCAGCCAGGGACAGGGATATGGCTACACCTTC.

The chain joins TRBV27 to TRBJ2-1; D not resolved. Germline V gene sequence: CDR1 MNHEY, CDR2 SMNVEV (reference sequence). This CDR3 contains 11 residues. The V and J ends lost 7 bases and 7 bases respectively, with 8 bases between them. The CDR3 DNA reads TGTGCCAGCAAAACGAGGAATGAGCAGTTCTTC. It codes for CASKTRNEQFF.

This clone appeared a single time. The J gene is TRBJ2-5, the V gene TRBV2; D perhaps matches TRBD2 (6 bases). CDR1 SNHLY and CDR2 FYNNEI come from the germline V gene. Trimming took 3 bases from V and 9 from J, leaving 17 bases between them. The CDR3 consists of 14 residues. CDR3 sequence (DNA): TGTGCCAGCAGTGACAGGGCGGCCTCGGGGGCCCAGTACTTC. Translation: CASSDRAASGAQYF. Complete variable domain (other parts from reference TRBV2 and TRBJ2-5): EPEVTQTPSHQVTQMGQEVILRCVPISNHLYFYWYRQILGQKVEFLVSFYNNEISEKSEIFDDQFSVERPDGSNFTLKIRSTKLEDSAMYFCASSDRAASGAQYFGPGTRLLVL.

The chain recombines TRBV6-4 with TRBJ1-2, with 7 positions matching TRBD1. The trim removed 5 bases at V and 2 bases at J, leaving 8 bases unmatched. The CDR3 consists of 15 residues. The germline V gene encodes CDR1 MRHNA and CDR2 SNTAGT. This CDR3 is CASSPGTAVNYGYTF. CDR3 nucleotide sequence: TGTGCCAGCAGTCCCGGGACAGCAGTAAACTATGGCTACACCTTC.